This section outlines one T cell receptor beta chain sequence together with its context. Clones were sequenced by immunoSEQ multiplex PCR, and TCRdb holds only the in-frame ones, with some missing. The sample includes 100,000 to 120,000 clones, over 75% of them seen just once. The data derive from a study of blood T cell repertoires in COVID-19. The wider study: COVID-19 samples collected from the United States, Italy and Spain covered acute and convalescent phases.

The CDR3 is made up of 15 amino acids. Germline V lookup: CDR1 SGHRS, CDR2 YFSETQ. The V and J ends lost 3 bases and 7 bases, in that order; junction bases with no gene match: 7. Sequencing was carried out using peripheral blood. The receptor comes from a woman aged 80 or older with active or convalescent COVID-19. The chain has TRBV5-1 and TRBJ2-1; 10 nucleotides match TRBD2. For the CDR3, the DNA is TGCGCCAGCAGCTCCATAGCGGGAGGAGGGAATGAGCAGTTCTTC. The encoded protein is CASSSIAGGGNEQFF. Looking up the rest from reference TRBV5-1 and TRBJ2-1 gives the full variable domain: KAGVTQTPRYLIKTRGQQVTLSCSPISGHRSVSWYQQTPGQGLQFLFEYFSETQRNKGNFPGRFSGRQFSNSRSEMNVSTLELGDSALYLCASSSIAGGGNEQFFGPGTRLTVL.